This T cell receptor beta chain was recovered during a study of memory CD4+ T cells and cytomegalovirus serostatus. This CDR3 is 13 amino acids long. Germline CDR1 SEHNR, CDR2 FQNEAQ (reference sequence). V was cut by 7 bases and J by 2 bases, with 9 bases left in between. This clone was picked up one time. The assay was immunoSEQ multiplex PCR, and TCRdb's table has in-frame clones only and misses some. The sample includes about 60,000 clones, 77% of them seen just once. The sort gate was single viable CD3+CD4+CD8-CD45RO+ cells for memory CD4+ T cells. The receptor was derived from an adult in good health and CMV-seronegative. The specimen was memory CD4+ T cells from blood. This chain uses TRBV7-9 with TRBJ1-5, with TRBD1 as a possible D gene (5 bases). This chain's CDR3 is CASNGDGNQPQHF. CDR3 sequence (DNA): TGTGCCAGCAATGGGGACGGCAATCAGCCCCAGCATTTT.